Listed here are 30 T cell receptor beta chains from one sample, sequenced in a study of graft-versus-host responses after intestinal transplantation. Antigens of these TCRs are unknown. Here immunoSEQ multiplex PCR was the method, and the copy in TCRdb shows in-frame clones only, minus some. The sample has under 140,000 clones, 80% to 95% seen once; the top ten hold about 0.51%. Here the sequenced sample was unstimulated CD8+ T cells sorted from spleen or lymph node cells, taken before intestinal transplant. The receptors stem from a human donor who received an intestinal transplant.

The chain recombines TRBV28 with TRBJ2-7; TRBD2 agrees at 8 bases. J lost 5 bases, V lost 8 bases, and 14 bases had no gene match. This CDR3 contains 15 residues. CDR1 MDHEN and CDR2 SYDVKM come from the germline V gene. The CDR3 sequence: CASRFRGGKWNEQYF. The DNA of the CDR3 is TGTGCCAGCCGGTTTCGGGGGGGTAAATGGAACGAGCAGTACTTC.

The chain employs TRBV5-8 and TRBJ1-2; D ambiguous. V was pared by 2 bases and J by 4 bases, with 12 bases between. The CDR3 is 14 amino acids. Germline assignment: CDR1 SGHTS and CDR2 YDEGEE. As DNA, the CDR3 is TGTGCCAGCAGCTTAAGGGCGGCCGGCTATGGCTACACCTTC. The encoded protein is CASSLRAAGYGYTF.

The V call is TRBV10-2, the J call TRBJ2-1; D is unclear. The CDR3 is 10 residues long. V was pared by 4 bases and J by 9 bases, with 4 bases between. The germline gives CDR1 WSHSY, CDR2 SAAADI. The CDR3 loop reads CASSGGEQFF. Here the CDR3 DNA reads TGCGCCAGCAGTGGAGGTGAGCAGTTCTTC.

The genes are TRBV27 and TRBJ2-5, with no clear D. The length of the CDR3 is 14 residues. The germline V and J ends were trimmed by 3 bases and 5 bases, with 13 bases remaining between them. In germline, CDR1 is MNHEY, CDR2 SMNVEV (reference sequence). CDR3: CASSFGHLIETQYF. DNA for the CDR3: TGTGCCAGCAGTTTCGGCCACCTAATCGAGACCCAGTACTTC.

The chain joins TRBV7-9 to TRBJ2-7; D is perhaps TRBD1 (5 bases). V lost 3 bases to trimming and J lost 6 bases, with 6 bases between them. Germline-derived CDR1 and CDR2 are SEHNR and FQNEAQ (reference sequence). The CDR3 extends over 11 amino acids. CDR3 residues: CASSLGREQYF. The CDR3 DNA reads TGTGCCAGCAGCTTGGGGCGCGAGCAGTACTTC.

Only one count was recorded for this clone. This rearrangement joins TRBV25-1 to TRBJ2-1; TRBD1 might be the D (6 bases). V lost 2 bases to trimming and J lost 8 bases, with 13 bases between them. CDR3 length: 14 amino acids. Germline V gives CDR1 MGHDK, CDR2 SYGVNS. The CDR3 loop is CASSEGAGVDEQFF. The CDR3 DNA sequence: TGTGCCAGCAGTGAAGGGGCAGGGGTCGATGAGCAGTTCTTC.

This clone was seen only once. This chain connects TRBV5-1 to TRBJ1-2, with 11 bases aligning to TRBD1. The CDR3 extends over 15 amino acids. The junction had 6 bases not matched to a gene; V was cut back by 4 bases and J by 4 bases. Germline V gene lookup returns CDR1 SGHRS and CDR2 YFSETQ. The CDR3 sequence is CASSPGQGAVYGYTF. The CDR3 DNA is TGCGCCAGCAGCCCTGGACAGGGGGCCGTCTATGGCTACACCTTC.

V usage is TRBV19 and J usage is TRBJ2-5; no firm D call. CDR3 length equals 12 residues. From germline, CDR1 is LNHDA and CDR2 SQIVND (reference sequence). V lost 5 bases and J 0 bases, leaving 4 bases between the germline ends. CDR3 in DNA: TGTGCCAGTAGTGAAGACCAAGAGACCCAGTACTTC. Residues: CASSEDQETQYF.

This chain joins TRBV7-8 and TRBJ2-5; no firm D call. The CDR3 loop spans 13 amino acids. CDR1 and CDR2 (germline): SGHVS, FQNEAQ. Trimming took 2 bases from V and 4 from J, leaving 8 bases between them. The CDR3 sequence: CASSLRTGETQYF. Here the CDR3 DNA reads TGTGCCAGCAGCTTACGGACGGGAGAGACCCAGTACTTC.

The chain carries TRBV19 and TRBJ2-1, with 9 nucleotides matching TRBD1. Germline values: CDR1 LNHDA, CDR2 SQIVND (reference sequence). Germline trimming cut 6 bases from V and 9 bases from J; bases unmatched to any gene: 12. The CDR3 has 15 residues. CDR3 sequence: CASSLGQGTVSEQFF. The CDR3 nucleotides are TGTGCCAGTAGCCTAGGACAGGGGACGGTTAGTGAGCAGTTCTTC.

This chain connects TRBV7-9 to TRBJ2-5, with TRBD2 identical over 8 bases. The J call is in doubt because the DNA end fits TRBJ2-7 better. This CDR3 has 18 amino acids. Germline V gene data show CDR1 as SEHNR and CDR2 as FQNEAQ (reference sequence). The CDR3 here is CASSPPREAPAGSYEQYF. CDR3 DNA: TGTGCCAGCAGCCCTCCGCGGGAGGCTCCCGCTGGGTCCTACGAGCAGTACTTC.

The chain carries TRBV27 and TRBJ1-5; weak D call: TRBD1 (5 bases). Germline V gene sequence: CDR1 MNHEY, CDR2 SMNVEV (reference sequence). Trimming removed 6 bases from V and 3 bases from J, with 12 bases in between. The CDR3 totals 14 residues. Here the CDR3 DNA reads TGTGCCAGCAGAAGTTCAGGGTCCAATCAGCCCCAGCATTTT. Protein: CASRSSGSNQPQHF.

Written as DNA, the CDR3 is TGTGCCGCTCAGGCGGGTAATCAGCCCCAGCATTTT. It encodes CAAQAGNQPQHF. The rearrangement joins TRBV19 to TRBJ1-5; D unresolved. The CDR3 has 12 amino acids. The germline CDR1 and CDR2 sequences are LNHDA and SQIVND (reference sequence). The V end lost 11 bases, the J end lost 4 bases, and 12 bases lay between the germline ends.

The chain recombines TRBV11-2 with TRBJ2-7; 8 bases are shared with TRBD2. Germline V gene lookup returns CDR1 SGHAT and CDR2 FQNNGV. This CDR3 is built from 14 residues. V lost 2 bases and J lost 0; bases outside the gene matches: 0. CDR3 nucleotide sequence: TGTGCCAGCAGCTTAAGCGGGAGCTCCTACGAGCAGTACTTC. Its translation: CASSLSGSSYEQYF.

CDR3: CASSLADRGNEQFF. CDR3 nucleotide sequence: TGTGCCAGCAGCTTGGCCGACAGGGGTAATGAGCAGTTCTTC. The rearrangement links TRBV5-8 to TRBJ2-1, with TRBD1 matching 8 bases. J was trimmed by 7 bases and V by 0 bases; bases with no gene match: 3. CDR3 length: 14 amino acids. Per the germline V gene, CDR1 is SGHTS and CDR2 is YDEGEE.

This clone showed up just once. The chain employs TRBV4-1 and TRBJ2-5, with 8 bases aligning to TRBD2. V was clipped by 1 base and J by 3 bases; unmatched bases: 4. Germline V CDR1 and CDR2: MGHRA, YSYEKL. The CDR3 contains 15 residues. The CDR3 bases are TGCGCCAGCAGCCAAGTACTAGCGGATAAAGAGACCCAGTACTTC. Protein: CASSQVLADKETQYF.

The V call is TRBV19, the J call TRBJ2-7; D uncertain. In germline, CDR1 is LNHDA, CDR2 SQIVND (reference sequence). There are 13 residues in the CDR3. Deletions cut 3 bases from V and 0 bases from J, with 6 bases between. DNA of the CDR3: TGTGCCAGTAGTATCGTCTTCTCCTACGAGCAGTACTTC. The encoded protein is CASSIVFSYEQYF.

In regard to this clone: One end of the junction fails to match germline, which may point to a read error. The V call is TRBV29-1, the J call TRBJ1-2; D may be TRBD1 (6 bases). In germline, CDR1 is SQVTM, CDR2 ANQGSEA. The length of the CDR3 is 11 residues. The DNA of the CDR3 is TGCAGCGTCGAAGGACAGTTCGGCTACACCTTC. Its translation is CSVEGQFGYTF.

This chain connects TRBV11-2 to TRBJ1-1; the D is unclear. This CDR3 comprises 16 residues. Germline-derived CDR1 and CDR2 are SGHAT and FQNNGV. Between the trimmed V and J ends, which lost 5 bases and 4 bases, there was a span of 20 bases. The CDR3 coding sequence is TGTGCCAGCAGCACAAATTCGGACGGATCGGTCACTGAAGCTTTCTTT. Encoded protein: CASSTNSDGSVTEAFF. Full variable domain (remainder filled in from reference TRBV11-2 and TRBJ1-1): EAGVAQSPRYKIIEKRQSVAFWCNPISGHATLYWYQQILGQGPKLLIQFQNNGVVDDSQLPKDRFSAERLKGVDSTLKIQPAKLEDSAVYLCASSTNSDGSVTEAFFGQGTRLTVV.

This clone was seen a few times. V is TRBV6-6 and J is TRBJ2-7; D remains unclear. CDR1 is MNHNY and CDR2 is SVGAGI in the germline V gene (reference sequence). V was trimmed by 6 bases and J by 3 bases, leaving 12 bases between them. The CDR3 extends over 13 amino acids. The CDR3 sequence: CASSPGRIYEQYF. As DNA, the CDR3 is TGTGCCAGCAGCCCCGGGCGGATCTACGAGCAGTACTTC.

The CDR3 loop reads CSVPPRGRENNEQFF. The CDR3 coding sequence is TGCAGCGTCCCCCCCCGCGGAAGGGAGAACAATGAGCAGTTCTTC. J is TRBJ2-1 and V is TRBV29-1; D might be TRBD2 (5 bases). Trimming took off 6 bases at V and 5 bases at J, with 20 bases between the two ends. The CDR3 has 15 residues. CDR1 SQVTM and CDR2 ANQGSEA come from the germline V gene.

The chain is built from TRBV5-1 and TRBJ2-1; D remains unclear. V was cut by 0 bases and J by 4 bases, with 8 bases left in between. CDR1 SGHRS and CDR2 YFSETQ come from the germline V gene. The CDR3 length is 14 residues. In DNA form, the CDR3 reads TGCGCCAGCAGCTTGGCGGCGGCTTACAATGAGCAGTTCTTC. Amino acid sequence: CASSLAAAYNEQFF.

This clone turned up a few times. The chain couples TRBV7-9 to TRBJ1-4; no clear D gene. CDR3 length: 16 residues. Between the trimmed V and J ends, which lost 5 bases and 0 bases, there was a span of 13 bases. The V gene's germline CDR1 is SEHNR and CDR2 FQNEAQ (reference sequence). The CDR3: CASSLRTGATNEKLFF. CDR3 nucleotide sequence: TGTGCCAGCAGCCTTAGAACCGGAGCAACTAATGAAAAACTGTTTTTT.

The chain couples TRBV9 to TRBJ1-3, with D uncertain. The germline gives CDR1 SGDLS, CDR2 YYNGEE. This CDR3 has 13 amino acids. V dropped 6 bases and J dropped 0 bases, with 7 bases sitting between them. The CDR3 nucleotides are TGTGCCAGCAAGGACGGCTCTGGAAACACCATATATTTT. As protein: CASKDGSGNTIYF.

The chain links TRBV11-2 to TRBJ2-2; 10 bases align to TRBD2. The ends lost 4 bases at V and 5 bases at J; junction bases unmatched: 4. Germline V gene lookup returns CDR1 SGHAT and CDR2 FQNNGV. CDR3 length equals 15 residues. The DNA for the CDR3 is TGTGCCAGCAGCTCTAGCGGGAGAAAAACCGGGGAGCTGTTTTTT. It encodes CASSSSGRKTGELFF.

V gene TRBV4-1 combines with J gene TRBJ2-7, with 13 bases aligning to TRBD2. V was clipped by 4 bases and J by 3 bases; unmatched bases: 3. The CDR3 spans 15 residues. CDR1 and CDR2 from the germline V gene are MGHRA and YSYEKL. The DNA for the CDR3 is TGCGCCAGCAGCCTGGGGACTAGCGGGGTCTACGAGCAGTACTTC. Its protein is CASSLGTSGVYEQYF.

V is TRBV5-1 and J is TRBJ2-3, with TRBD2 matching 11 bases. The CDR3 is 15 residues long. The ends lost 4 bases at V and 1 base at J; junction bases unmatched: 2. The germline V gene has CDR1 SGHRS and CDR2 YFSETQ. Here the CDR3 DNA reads TGCGCCAGCAGCCTGGGACTAGCGGGCACAGATACGCAGTATTTT. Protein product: CASSLGLAGTDTQYF.

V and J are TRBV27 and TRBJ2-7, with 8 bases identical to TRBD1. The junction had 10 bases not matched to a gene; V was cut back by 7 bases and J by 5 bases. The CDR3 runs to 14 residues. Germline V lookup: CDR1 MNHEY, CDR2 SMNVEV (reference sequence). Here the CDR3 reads CASMLSGGGDEQYF. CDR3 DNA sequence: TGTGCCAGCATGCTATCAGGGGGCGGGGACGAGCAGTACTTC.

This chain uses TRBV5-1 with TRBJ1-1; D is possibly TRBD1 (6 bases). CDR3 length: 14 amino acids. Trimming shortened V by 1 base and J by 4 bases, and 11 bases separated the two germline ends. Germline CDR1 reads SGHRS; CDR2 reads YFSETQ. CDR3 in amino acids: CASSLRGVTTEAFF. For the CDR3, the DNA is TGCGCCAGCAGCTTGAGGGGGGTTACCACTGAAGCTTTCTTT. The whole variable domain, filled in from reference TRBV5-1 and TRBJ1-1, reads KAGVTQTPRYLIKTRGQQVTLSCSPISGHRSVSWYQQTPGQGLQFLFEYFSETQRNKGNFPGRFSGRQFSNSRSEMNVSTLELGDSALYLCASSLRGVTTEAFFGQGTRLTVV.

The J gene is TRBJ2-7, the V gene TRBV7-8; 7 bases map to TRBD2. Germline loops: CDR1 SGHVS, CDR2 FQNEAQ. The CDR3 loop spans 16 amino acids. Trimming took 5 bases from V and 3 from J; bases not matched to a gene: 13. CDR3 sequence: CASSPYSGTNHYEQYF. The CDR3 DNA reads TGTGCCAGCAGCCCATACTCCGGGACTAACCACTACGAGCAGTACTTC.